This TCR beta chain appears in the sequencing data of a study of T cell changes during pregnancy in multiple sclerosis. Trimming removed 2 bases at V and 4 bases at J, with 12 bases between. In germline, CDR1 is GTSNPN, CDR2 SVGIG (reference sequence). CDR3 length: 14 amino acids. Only in-frame clones appear in the TCRdb table, and some are missing; sequencing was by immunoSEQ multiplex PCR. Among 35,000 to 40,000 clones listed, 75% to 95% were seen once. The source of this sequence is a female donor in good health, enrolled as a control in a pregnancy study. Sequencing was performed on CD4+ T cells from peripheral blood mononuclear cells, taken in the third trimester of pregnancy. The chain links TRBV30 to TRBJ1-5; D perhaps matches TRBD1 (5 bases). CDR3 coding DNA: TGTGCCTGGAGTCCCAGGAGGGGTAATCAGCCCCAGCATTTT. Translated, it gives CAWSPRRGNQPQHF. The full variable domain, with the rest looked up from reference TRBV30 and TRBJ1-5, is SQTIHQWPATLVQPVGSPLSLECTVEGTSNPNLYWYRQAAGRGLQLLFYSVGIGQISSEVPQNLSASRPQDRQFILSSKKLLLSDSGFYLCAWSPRRGNQPQHFGDGTRLSIL.